The 28 T cell receptor beta chains given below trace back to one sample, sequenced in a study of shared clonotypes between healthy human individuals. Repertoires were generated with immunoSEQ multiplex PCR, while TCRdb's copy carries only in-frame clones and drops some. The profile covers roughly 2,000,000 clones, with just under 95% appearing a single time and more than 1.5% taken by the ten largest. Naive CD8 cells lacked CD45RO and underwent positive selection for CCR7, leaving out terminally differentiated effector memory CD45RA+ cells. Material for sequencing was naive CD8+ T cells from PBMCs. All receptors derive from a man in his late teens or twenties in good health. Some clones in this sample may be carry-over from other donors' samples.

The chain joins TRBV27 to TRBJ2-7; 7 bases are shared with TRBD2. The ends lost 3 bases at V and 2 bases at J; junction bases unmatched: 4. CDR3 length: 14 amino acids. Germline V gene lookup returns CDR1 MNHEY and CDR2 SMNVEV (reference sequence). CDR3 nucleotide sequence: TGTGCCAGCAGTTTCCTAGCGGAAACCTACGAGCAGTACTTC. It is translated as CASSFLAETYEQYF.

V is TRBV5-4 and J is TRBJ1-1, with TRBD1 as a possible D gene (5 bases). This CDR3 contains 16 residues. Trimming pared 0 bases from V and 1 base from J, leaving 13 bases between. The germline V gene encodes CDR1 SGHNT and CDR2 YYREEE (reference sequence). CDR3 DNA: TGTGCCAGCAGCTTGGGGGTCGGGGGATGGAACACTGAAGCTTTCTTT. Protein sequence: CASSLGVGGWNTEAFF.

In nucleotides, the CDR3 is TGTGCCAGCAGCCTCACACAGGGTATTACCTACGAGCAGTACTTC. It codes for CASSLTQGITYEQYF. The chain recombines TRBV28 with TRBJ2-7, with a weak D call TRBD1 (6 bases). CDR3 length equals 15 residues. Trimming left V 6 bases short and J 2 bases short, with 17 bases between. Germline V gene data show CDR1 as MDHEN and CDR2 as SYDVKM.

The J gene is TRBJ2-7, the V gene TRBV6-6; D is undetermined. CDR1 is MNHNY, CDR2 SVGAGI, per germline (reference sequence). CDR3 size: 11 residues. The germline V and J ends were trimmed by 6 bases and 5 bases, with 8 bases remaining between them. CDR3 sequence: CASSPSDEQYF. The CDR3 DNA sequence: TGTGCCAGCAGCCCCAGCGACGAGCAGTACTTC.

The chain has TRBV5-1 and TRBJ1-1; the D is unclear. The CDR3 extends over 14 amino acids. CDR1 and CDR2 from the germline V gene are SGHRS and YFSETQ. V lost 0 bases and J 0 bases, leaving 6 bases between the germline ends. The CDR3 protein is CASSLDQMNTEAFF. Here the CDR3 DNA reads TGCGCCAGCAGCTTGGACCAAATGAACACTGAAGCTTTCTTT.

This clone was recorded only once. This sequence joins TRBV10-1 and TRBJ2-1, with TRBD2 matching over 14 bases. This CDR3 has 16 residues. The germline gives CDR1 WNHNN, CDR2 SYGVQD (reference sequence). V shed 2 bases, J shed 9 bases, and the junction held 6 bases outside the gene matches. This chain's CDR3 is CASSEGTSGRGTEQFF. The CDR3 DNA reads TGCGCCAGCAGTGAGGGGACTAGCGGGAGAGGGACTGAGCAGTTCTTC.

V usage is TRBV30 and J usage is TRBJ2-1, with TRBD2 matching over 7 bases. Trimming took 7 bases from V and 1 from J; bases not matched to a gene: 7. The CDR3 sequence is 14 residues long. Germline V gene lookup returns CDR1 GTSNPN and CDR2 SVGIG (reference sequence). CDR3 DNA sequence: TGTGCCTCCTGGCCTAGCGGTTCCTACAATGAGCAGTTCTTC. Its protein is CASWPSGSYNEQFF. Full variable domain (remainder filled in from reference TRBV30 and TRBJ2-1): SQTIHQWPATLVQPVGSPLSLECTVEGTSNPNLYWYRQAAGRGLQLLFYSVGIGQISSEVPQNLSASRPQDRQFILSSKKLLLSDSGFYLCASWPSGSYNEQFFGPGTRLTVL.

V and J are TRBV7-3 and TRBJ1-1; 7 nucleotides line up with TRBD1. Germline assignment: CDR1 SGHTA and CDR2 FQGTGA. The V segment lost 0 bases and the J segment 4 bases; nucleotides outside the gene matches: 2. This CDR3 is built from 14 residues. Here the CDR3 reads CASSLTGDSTEAFF. The CDR3 DNA is TGTGCCAGCAGCTTAACGGGGGACAGCACTGAAGCTTTCTTT.

The rearrangement joins TRBV7-9 to TRBJ1-4; D gene unclear. Germline values: CDR1 SEHNR, CDR2 FQNEAQ (reference sequence). The V gene lost 2 bases and the J gene lost 0 bases, with 13 bases spanning the gap. The CDR3 consists of 17 residues. The CDR3 here is CASSLKGSVATNEKLFF. The CDR3 DNA reads as TGTGCCAGCAGCTTAAAAGGTTCGGTGGCAACTAATGAAAAACTGTTTTTT.

The chain uses TRBV29-1 and TRBJ1-2; 8 nucleotides match TRBD1. J was trimmed by 2 bases and V by 6 bases; bases with no gene match: 20. This CDR3 spans 18 amino acids. Per the germline V gene, CDR1 is SQVTM and CDR2 is ANQGSEA. CDR3 amino acids: CSVTVTDLPDRENYGYTF. The CDR3 DNA reads TGCAGCGTGACCGTGACCGACCTGCCGGACAGGGAGAACTATGGCTACACCTTC.

CDR3 sequence reads: CASSIDWRGLYDVNYGYTF. The CDR3 coding sequence is TGTGCCAGTAGTATAGATTGGAGGGGCCTGTACGATGTTAACTATGGCTACACCTTC. This chain joins TRBV19 and TRBJ1-2, with D maybe TRBD1 (5 bases). Germline CDR1 reads LNHDA; CDR2 reads SQIVND (reference sequence). The CDR3 runs to 19 residues. V lost 0 bases and J lost 1, with 21 bases in between.

The chain employs TRBV7-9 and TRBJ2-5; 14 bases map to TRBD2. V lost 5 bases to trimming and J lost 4 bases; unmatched junction nucleotides: 3. Looked up from germline, CDR1 is SEHNR and CDR2 is FQNEAQ (reference sequence). This CDR3 comprises 15 residues. In nucleotides, the CDR3 is TGTGCCAGCAGCCGGGGACTAGCGGGAGTAGAGACCCAGTACTTC. Residues: CASSRGLAGVETQYF.

The CDR3 DNA reads as TGTGCCAGCAGCCCCGACCGGACTAGCGGTAACCTTAGGCAGTACTTC. The encoded protein is CASSPDRTSGNLRQYF. This chain joins TRBV9 and TRBJ2-7; 10 bases agree with TRBD2. The J segment lost 9 bases and the V segment lost 4 bases, leaving 16 bases of the junction unmatched. Germline assignment: CDR1 SGDLS and CDR2 YYNGEE. CDR3 length: 16 amino acids.

This clone appeared a single time. The chain joins TRBV11-3 to TRBJ2-1; a weak D match, TRBD2 (6 bases). Germline V gives CDR1 SGHNT, CDR2 YENEEA. Trimming stripped 3 bases from V and 9 bases from J, with 12 bases between. The CDR3 is 13 residues long. The CDR3 DNA reads TGTGCCAGCAGCTTGAGAGCGGGCGGTGAGCAGTTCTTC. This gives the protein CASSLRAGGEQFF.

This rearrangement joins TRBV7-2 to TRBJ2-7, with D possibly TRBD1 on 5 matching bases. Per germline, CDR1 SGHTA and CDR2 FQGNSA. V lost 6 bases and J 3 bases, leaving 15 bases between the germline ends. The CDR3 extends over 14 amino acids. The CDR3 nucleotides read TGTGCCAGCAGTCTAGAAACAGGAAGCTACGAGCAGTACTTC. It codes for CASSLETGSYEQYF.

The J gene is TRBJ2-7, the V gene TRBV5-5; D not resolved. Germline loops: CDR1 SGHKS, CDR2 YYEKEE (reference sequence). CDR3 length: 14 residues. Trimming took 2 bases from V and 0 from J, leaving 9 bases between them. The CDR3 reads CASSFQWGSYEQYF. The CDR3 nucleotides are TGTGCCAGCAGCTTTCAGTGGGGCTCCTACGAGCAGTACTTC.

The rearrangement links TRBV28 to TRBJ1-4, with a possible D match to TRBD1 (5 bases). CDR1 is MDHEN and CDR2 is SYDVKM in the germline V gene. The CDR3 is 14 residues long. Trimming cost V 6 bases and J 5 bases, with 13 bases left between them. CDR3 nucleotides: TGTGCCAGCAGCGCCGGGGGTGGAAATGAAAAACTGTTTTTT. Translated, it gives CASSAGGGNEKLFF.

The CDR3, as DNA: TGTGCCAGCAGGTCCGAGTGGGAAGAGACCCAGTACTTC. Its translation is CASRSEWEETQYF. The chain uses TRBV6-5 and TRBJ2-5; D remains ambiguous. This CDR3 is built from 13 residues. Germline V gives CDR1 MNHEY, CDR2 SVGAGI. V was cut by 6 bases and J by 3 bases, with 11 bases left in between.

J is TRBJ1-2 and V is TRBV27, with D tentatively TRBD1 (5 bases). The length of the CDR3 is 15 residues. Germline loops: CDR1 MNHEY, CDR2 SMNVEV (reference sequence). V was cut by 6 bases and J by 8 bases, with 22 bases left in between. The CDR3 reads CASSYLGPGAPGYTF. In DNA form, the CDR3 reads TGTGCCAGCAGCTACCTCGGTCCCGGGGCGCCGGGCTACACCTTC.

This clone appeared a few times. The gene calls are TRBV7-2 and TRBJ1-1; no firm D call. CDR3 length: 17 amino acids. Germline CDR1 and CDR2: SGHTA and FQGNSA. Trimming shortened V by 2 bases and J by 1 base, and 17 bases separated the two germline ends. As DNA, the CDR3 is TGTGCCAGCAGCTTAAGCCCGGTCCGAGCGGGGAACACTGAAGCTTTCTTT. Its translation: CASSLSPVRAGNTEAFF.

The chain links TRBV12-1 to TRBJ1-1; the table's D call, TRBD1, was not checked against the DNA. TRBV12-1 is a known pseudogene. The CDR3 runs 15 residues. The CDR3 reads CASSFVRGRKTEAFF. The CDR3 region has the DNA TGTGCCAGCAGCTTTGTTAGGGGGAGAAAAACTGAAGCTTTCTTT.

This clone has a single count. The V call is TRBV28, the J call TRBJ1-2; D is perhaps TRBD1 (6 bases). This CDR3 is built from 19 residues. Trimming took 1 base from V and 2 from J, leaving 23 bases between them. Germline values: CDR1 MDHEN, CDR2 SYDVKM. The CDR3: CASSLFPLKTGKSNYGYTF. The CDR3 region has the DNA TGTGCCAGCAGTTTATTCCCACTAAAAACAGGGAAGTCGAACTATGGCTACACCTTC.

The rearrangement links TRBV21-1 to TRBJ2-1; the table's D call of TRBD2 was not tested on the DNA. TRBV21-1 has pseudogene status. This CDR3 region has 17 residues. The CDR3 loop reads CASKLARPSINYNEQFF. The DNA of the CDR3 is TGTGCCAGCAAACTAGCTCGCCCTTCTATAAACTACAATGAGCAGTTCTTC.

The chain employs TRBV13 and TRBJ2-2; D gene unclear. The V end lost 0 bases, the J end lost 4 bases, and 3 bases lay between the germline ends. CDR3 size: 13 residues. Per germline, CDR1 PRHDT and CDR2 FYEKMQ (reference sequence). The CDR3 nucleotides read TGTGCCAGCAGCTTAGGGGGCACCGGGGAGCTGTTTTTT. This sequence encodes CASSLGGTGELFF. The full variable domain, completed using reference TRBV13 and TRBJ2-2, is AAGVIQSPRHLIKEKRETATLKCYPIPRHDTVYWYQQGPGQDPQFLISFYEKMQSDKGSIPDRFSAQQFSDYHSELNMSSLELGDSALYFCASSLGGTGELFFGEGSRLTVL.

This chain uses TRBV7-9 with TRBJ2-1; 8 positions match TRBD2. The V segment lost 5 bases and the J segment 8 bases; nucleotides outside the gene matches: 17. The CDR3 contains 17 residues. CDR1 SEHNR and CDR2 FQNEAQ come from the germline V gene (reference sequence). Here the CDR3 DNA reads TGTGCCAGCAGCACTAGGGATTCTGAGGCGGGAGGTTATGAGCAGTTCTTC. This translates into CASSTRDSEAGGYEQFF.

The chain is built from TRBV29-1 and TRBJ2-4, with D hard to call. CDR1 SQVTM and CDR2 ANQGSEA come from the germline V gene. The CDR3 extends over 11 amino acids. Trimming stripped 3 bases from V and 2 bases from J, with 2 bases between. Written as DNA, the CDR3 is TGCAGCGTTGAGTCCAAAAACATTCAGTACTTC. Its protein is CSVESKNIQYF.

J is TRBJ2-1 and V is TRBV9; 9 bases fit TRBD2. The germline CDR1 and CDR2 sequences are SGDLS and YYNGEE. V dropped 3 bases and J dropped 2; count of bases not matched to a gene: 6. This CDR3 is built from 16 residues. The CDR3 spells CASSARLAAPYNEQFF. The CDR3 region has the DNA TGTGCCAGCAGCGCCAGACTAGCGGCTCCCTACAATGAGCAGTTCTTC.

The table lists this clone with a count of one. The V gene is TRBV4-1, the J gene TRBJ2-1; TRBD2 is a possible D gene (6 bases). The V and J ends lost 4 bases and 8 bases respectively, with 24 bases between them. There are 17 residues in the CDR3. CDR1 is MGHRA, CDR2 YSYEKL, per germline. CDR3 region: CASSPSSGSGRSHEQFF. As DNA, the CDR3 is TGCGCCAGCAGCCCCTCTTCCGGGAGTGGTCGGAGCCATGAGCAGTTCTTC.